Listed here are 12 T cell receptor beta chains from one sample, sequenced in a study of identifying expanded T cells in peripheral blood. Profiled with immunoSEQ multiplex PCR; TCRdb holds only in-frame clones, not every one. Of 75,000 to 95,000 clones listed, approximately 81% are singletons. Sequencing was performed on blood. The receptors here all came from a person between 18 and 75 years old in good health.

V is TRBV9 and J is TRBJ2-1; D uncertain. The germline gives CDR1 SGDLS, CDR2 YYNGEE. Trimming shortened V by 4 bases and J by 0 bases, and 17 bases separated the two germline ends. This CDR3 has 17 amino acids. The chain's CDR3 is CASSPKSQIGSYNEQFF. CDR3 sequence (DNA): TGTGCCAGCAGCCCCAAATCTCAGATTGGCTCCTACAATGAGCAGTTCTTC. The whole variable domain, filled in from reference TRBV9 and TRBJ2-1, reads DSGVTQTPKHLITATGQRVTLRCSPRSGDLSVYWYQQSLDQGLQFLIQYYNGEERAKGNILERFSAQQFPDLHSELNLSSLELGDSALYFCASSPKSQIGSYNEQFFGPGTRLTVL.

This clone appeared many times. The rearrangement joins TRBV7-9 to TRBJ1-2, with D unresolved. CDR3 size: 12 residues. Germline loops: CDR1 SEHNR, CDR2 FQNEAQ (reference sequence). V lost 1 base and J 4 bases, leaving 4 bases between the germline ends. CDR3 in amino acids: CASSLDLYGYTF. The CDR3 DNA follows: TGTGCCAGCAGCTTAGACCTCTATGGCTACACCTTC.

V is TRBV9 and J is TRBJ1-2; D is perhaps TRBD1 (5 bases). This CDR3 has 11 amino acids. Germline CDR1 SGDLS, CDR2 YYNGEE. V gave up 5 bases and J gave up 5 bases, with 7 bases separating them. The CDR3 loop reads CASRGRYGYTF. In DNA form, the CDR3 reads TGTGCCAGCAGGGGACGGTATGGCTACACCTTC.

The chain combines TRBV5-1 with TRBJ1-2; D remains ambiguous. Germline V gene lookup returns CDR1 SGHRS and CDR2 YFSETQ. The V end was cut by 0 bases, the J end by 0 bases, with 12 bases between. The CDR3 extends over 16 amino acids. The CDR3 DNA reads TGCGCCAGCAGCTTGGCAATTCCGGGCGCTAACTATGGCTACACCTTC. This encodes CASSLAIPGANYGYTF.

Worth noting for this clone: Relative to the germline gene, one junction end is altered; a read error may explain this. The chain uses TRBV27 and TRBJ2-7; no definite D call. The germline V gene encodes CDR1 MNHEY and CDR2 SMNVEV (reference sequence). The CDR3 has 13 residues. The CDR3 coding sequence is TGTGCCAGCAGTTTGGTTCTCTCCCACGAGCAGTACTTC. Translating it yields CASSLVLSHEQYF.

The chain recombines TRBV7-2 with TRBJ2-5, with TRBD2 as a possible D gene (6 bases). The V end was cut by 5 bases, the J end by 3 bases, with 16 bases between. The CDR3 runs to 15 residues. The germline V gene encodes CDR1 SGHTA and CDR2 FQGNSA. CDR3 in DNA: TGTGCCAGCAGCCTAAATTACGGGGGAGAAGAGACCCAGTACTTC. This codes for CASSLNYGGEETQYF.

There are a few counts of this clone. This chain links TRBV7-6 with TRBJ2-7, with 8 bases fitting TRBD1. The CDR3 runs to 15 residues. CDR1 and CDR2 (germline): SGHVS, FNYEAQ. After removal of 6 bases from V and 5 bases from J, the junction contained 12 bases not matched to a gene. The CDR3 DNA sequence: TGTGCCAGCAGTTCCACCCCGGTGACAGGGGACGAGCAGTACTTC. This translates into CASSSTPVTGDEQYF.

As to this clone: The sample carries other DNA sequences with the same CDR3. The gene calls are TRBV11-3 and TRBJ2-6; D uncertain. There are 15 residues in the CDR3. V was shortened by 5 bases and J by 1 base, with 9 bases between the two germline ends. From germline, CDR1 is SGHNT and CDR2 YENEEA. The CDR3 DNA reads as TGTGCCAGCAGCCGCGGAGCGTCTGGGGCCAACGTCCTGACTTTC. Its translation: CASSRGASGANVLTF.

The gene calls are TRBV5-4 and TRBJ1-1, with D maybe TRBD1 (6 bases). The CDR3 has 15 residues. CDR1 is SGHNT, CDR2 YYREEE, per germline (reference sequence). V was shortened by 0 bases and J by 2 bases, with 11 bases between the two germline ends. The CDR3 here is CASSLGDIINTEAFF. The CDR3 nucleotides are TGTGCCAGCAGCTTGGGGGACATAATTAACACTGAAGCTTTCTTT.

Only a few counts were recorded for this clone. This chain links TRBV19 with TRBJ1-4, with D possibly matching TRBD1 (6 bases). V lost 5 bases and J lost 1, with 14 bases in between. The CDR3 contains 16 residues. Germline-derived CDR1 and CDR2 are LNHDA and SQIVND (reference sequence). CDR3 in amino acids: CASSPGSQGTNEKLFF. The CDR3 coding sequence is TGTGCCAGTAGTCCTGGGTCACAGGGAACTAATGAAAAACTGTTTTTT.

V usage is TRBV29-1 and J usage is TRBJ1-1; D uncertain. The germline V gene has CDR1 SQVTM and CDR2 ANQGSEA. Trimming took off 3 bases at V and 4 bases at J, with 9 bases between the two ends. The CDR3 length is 12 residues. CDR3 sequence (DNA): TGCAGCGTTGAGGTTACTCGCACTGAAGCTTTCTTT. The encoded protein is CSVEVTRTEAFF.

The gene calls are TRBV7-9 and TRBJ2-2; no reliable D call. The germline V gene has CDR1 SEHNR and CDR2 FQNEAQ (reference sequence). This CDR3 comprises 12 residues. V lost 0 bases and J 9 bases, leaving 5 bases between the germline ends. The CDR3 DNA follows: TGTGCCAGCAGCTTAGCGTTGCGGGAGCTGTTTTTT. Protein product: CASSLALRELFF. The whole variable domain, filled in from reference TRBV7-9 and TRBJ2-2, reads DTGVSQNPRHKITKRGQNVTFRCDPISEHNRLYWYRQTLGQGPEFLTYFQNEAQLEKSRLLSDRFSAERPKGSFSTLEIQRTEQGDSAMYLCASSLALRELFFGEGSRLTVL.